This passage covers 26 T cell receptor beta chains from one sample sequenced in a study of cytomegalovirus exposure and HLA in healthy donors. Researchers ran the PCR with 60 Vbeta and 13 Jbeta primers. Data came from immunoSEQ multiplex PCR; TCRdb stores just in-frame clones and leaves some out. The data contain 100,000 to 150,000 clones, approximately 8.8% of them seen just once; the ten biggest clones take up 5.5%. Sequenced sample: PBMCs. These receptors came from a man in his forties or fifties in good health and CMV-seronegative.

This chain connects TRBV6-6 to TRBJ1-3; D is uncertain. Germline V gives CDR1 MNHNY, CDR2 SVGAGI (reference sequence). The CDR3 consists of 15 residues. Trimming left V 1 base short and J 0 bases short, with 7 bases between. In nucleotides, the CDR3 is TGTGCCAGCAGTTACTTTAGAGCCTCTGGAAACACCATATATTTT. This codes for CASSYFRASGNTIYF.

As to this clone: Sequence at one end of the junction differs from germline and may be a read error. V and J are TRBV5-1 and TRBJ1-6, with D perhaps matching TRBD1 (6 bases). CDR3 length: 16 amino acids. Looked up from germline, CDR1 is SGHRS and CDR2 is YFSETQ. CDR3 region: CASSLGSGGRNSPLHF. In DNA, the CDR3 is TGCGCCAGCAGTTTGGGGAGCGGGGGGCGCAATTCACCCCTCCACTTT.

This clone was counted a few times. V gene TRBV4-2 combines with J gene TRBJ2-3; 10 nucleotides align to TRBD2. CDR3 length: 14 amino acids. CDR1 and CDR2 (germline): LGHNA, YNFKEQ. V was pared by 2 bases and J by 6 bases, with 2 bases of the junction left unmatched. CDR3 in DNA: TGTGCCAGCAGCCAATCAGCGGGGGGGGATACGCAGTATTTT. Its protein product is CASSQSAGGDTQYF.

This clone came up a few times. The chain has TRBV4-1 and TRBJ2-7, with TRBD2 as a possible D gene (5 bases). CDR1 MGHRA and CDR2 YSYEKL come from the germline V gene. Trimming left V 5 bases short and J 6 bases short, with 17 bases between. CDR3 length: 14 residues. The CDR3 coding sequence is TGCGCCAGCAGCGCGGGTCCAAGAGTACTCGAGCAGTACTTC. It yields the protein CASSAGPRVLEQYF.

The chain joins TRBV28 to TRBJ1-5; perhaps TRBD1 as D (6 bases). The CDR3 totals 12 residues. V was shortened by 6 bases and J by 5 bases, with 8 bases between the two germline ends. CDR1 and CDR2 (germline): MDHEN, SYDVKM. This chain's CDR3 is CASRYRDQPQHF. The CDR3 bases are TGTGCCAGCAGGTACAGGGATCAGCCCCAGCATTTT.

This clone was detected a few times. The rearrangement joins TRBV18 to TRBJ1-4; weak D call: TRBD1 (5 bases). The V end was cut by 5 bases, the J end by 2 bases, with 9 bases between. Germline CDR1 and CDR2: KGHSH and LQKENI. The CDR3 covers 14 residues. The CDR3 nucleotides are TGTGCCAGCTCAGGGGGGTCGACTAATGAAAAACTGTTTTTT. This encodes CASSGGSTNEKLFF.

The V and J genes are TRBV7-2 and TRBJ2-5; TRBD1 agrees at 7 bases. The V segment lost 6 bases and the J segment 2 bases; nucleotides outside the gene matches: 12. The CDR3 sequence is 16 residues long. Germline-derived CDR1 and CDR2 are SGHTA and FQGNSA. The CDR3 bases are TGTGCCAGCAGTCAGGGTTTGGGCAGGGGGCAAGAGACCCAGTACTTC. This codes for CASSQGLGRGQETQYF.

The sample holds a few counts of this clone. The chain uses TRBV27 and TRBJ2-7; 7 bases match TRBD1. The V gene end was trimmed by 4 bases and the J gene end by 2 bases; junction bases not matched to a gene: 8. Per the germline V gene, CDR1 is MNHEY and CDR2 is SMNVEV (reference sequence). This CDR3 contains 15 residues. Here the CDR3 reads CASSSGQDFTYEQYF. The CDR3 DNA reads TGTGCCAGCAGTTCCGGACAGGACTTTACCTACGAGCAGTACTTC.

This clone was seen a few times. The chain is built from TRBV10-2 and TRBJ2-1, with TRBD1 as a possible D gene (6 bases). This CDR3 is 13 amino acids long. The V gene's germline CDR1 is WSHSY and CDR2 SAAADI. Deletions cut 5 bases from V and 3 bases from J, with 8 bases between. The CDR3 region is CASSTDSYNEQFF. CDR3 nucleotide sequence: TGCGCCAGCAGTACGGACAGCTACAATGAGCAGTTCTTC.

This chain connects TRBV5-1 to TRBJ1-5, with TRBD1 as a possible D gene (5 bases). The V and J ends lost 3 bases and 7 bases respectively, with 11 bases between them. The CDR3 has 13 residues. Germline V gene sequence: CDR1 SGHRS, CDR2 YFSETQ. As DNA, the CDR3 is TGCGCCAGCAGCTCCGACAGCGACCAGCCCCAGCATTTT. Encoded protein: CASSSDSDQPQHF.

This clone was detected a few times. The genes are TRBV2 and TRBJ2-1; D is uncertain. This CDR3 contains 10 residues. Trimming took 6 bases from V and 9 from J, leaving 6 bases between them. CDR1 is SNHLY and CDR2 is FYNNEI in the germline V gene. The CDR3 nucleotides read TGTGCCAGCAGGACTGGTGAGCAGTTCTTC. Translating gives CASRTGEQFF.

The chain has TRBV9 and TRBJ2-1, with TRBD2 matching 12 bases. Looked up from germline, CDR1 is SGDLS and CDR2 is YYNGEE. Trimming removed 4 bases from V and 6 bases from J; junction bases left unmatched: 8. This CDR3 contains 16 residues. CDR3 in amino acids: CASSPYLAGGRNEQFF. The CDR3 region has the DNA TGTGCCAGCAGCCCCTATCTAGCGGGGGGGCGCAATGAGCAGTTCTTC. Full variable domain (missing parts from reference TRBV9 and TRBJ2-1): DSGVTQTPKHLITATGQRVTLRCSPRSGDLSVYWYQQSLDQGLQFLIQYYNGEERAKGNILERFSAQQFPDLHSELNLSSLELGDSALYFCASSPYLAGGRNEQFFGPGTRLTVL.

The genes are TRBV4-3 and TRBJ2-7; weak D call: TRBD2 (5 bases). CDR3 size: 15 residues. V was trimmed by 1 base and J by 3 bases, leaving 13 bases between them. Germline V gives CDR1 LGHNA, CDR2 YSLEER. CDR3 nucleotide sequence: TGCGCCAGCAGCCAAGCGTTGGGAGAGGGCTACGAGCAGTACTTC. Its translation is CASSQALGEGYEQYF.

This clone was picked up a small number of times. The chain employs TRBV6-1 and TRBJ1-3; the match to TRBD1 covers 7 bases. CDR3 length: 14 residues. Trimming took 5 bases from V and 2 from J; bases not matched to a gene: 3. CDR1 MNHNS and CDR2 SASEGT come from the germline V gene. The CDR3 region is CASSPGGAGNTIYF. CDR3 in DNA: TGTGCCAGCAGTCCAGGGGGAGCTGGAAACACCATATATTTT.

A few counts support this clone. The chain couples TRBV4-1 to TRBJ2-2, with 10 bases aligning to TRBD2. This CDR3 has 15 residues. Germline CDR1 MGHRA, CDR2 YSYEKL. J gave up 4 bases and V 4 bases, and 3 bases lay outside the gene matches. The CDR3 protein is CASSRLAGSTGELFF. The CDR3 DNA is TGCGCCAGCAGCCGACTAGCGGGCTCCACCGGGGAGCTGTTTTTT.

This rearrangement joins TRBV6-5 to TRBJ2-5; 9 bases are a match to TRBD1. Matching the DNA end better, TRBJ2-7 makes the J call doubtful. The CDR3 sequence is 15 residues long. The germline gives CDR1 MNHEY, CDR2 SVGAGI. In DNA form, the CDR3 reads TGTGCCAGCAGTTACTTAGTGGACAGGGGCGGCGAGCAGTACTTC. It is translated as CASSYLVDRGGEQYF.

The chain is built from TRBV7-3 and TRBJ2-1, with TRBD2 as a possible D gene (6 bases). The germline gives CDR1 SGHTA, CDR2 FQGTGA. V lost 1 base and J 2 bases, leaving 15 bases between the germline ends. The CDR3 is 17 amino acids. Written as DNA, the CDR3 is TGTGCCAGCAGCTTAAGGGCGGGGCTAGCCGCCTACAATGAGCAGTTCTTC. This codes for CASSLRAGLAAYNEQFF. Based on the CDR3 plus reference TRBV7-3 and TRBJ2-1, the full variable domain is GAGVSQTPSNKVTEKGKYVELRCDPISGHTALYWYRQSLGQGPEFLIYFQGTGAADDSGLPNDRFFAVRPEGSVSTLKIQRTERGDSAVYLCASSLRAGLAAYNEQFFGPGTRLTVL.

The chain joins TRBV19 to TRBJ2-1; D is perhaps TRBD1 (6 bases). CDR3 length: 15 amino acids. V was shortened by 1 base and J by 6 bases, with 13 bases between the two germline ends. Germline CDR1 LNHDA, CDR2 SQIVND (reference sequence). CDR3 sequence: CASSIATRGSNEQFF. The CDR3 DNA follows: TGTGCCAGTAGTATAGCTACAAGGGGGAGCAATGAGCAGTTCTTC.

This clone was counted only a few times. V gene TRBV2 combines with J gene TRBJ1-3, with unresolved D. In germline, CDR1 is SNHLY, CDR2 FYNNEI. Trimming removed 5 bases from V and 0 bases from J, with 5 bases in between. The CDR3 is made up of 13 amino acids. The CDR3, as DNA: TGTGCCAGCAGTCGGAGCTCTGGAAACACCATATATTTT. It is translated as CASSRSSGNTIYF.

In its sample, this clone was seen a few times. The rearrangement uses TRBV27 and TRBJ1-2; 8 bases line up with TRBD1. Per the germline V gene, CDR1 is MNHEY and CDR2 is SMNVEV (reference sequence). V trimming: 5 bases; J trimming: 1 base; junction bases outside the gene matches: 3. This CDR3 has 14 residues. In DNA, the CDR3 is TGTGCCAGCAGTAGGACAGGGATTAACTATGGCTACACCTTC. Its protein product is CASSRTGINYGYTF.

The chain carries TRBV27 and TRBJ1-3; D might be TRBD1 (6 bases). The CDR3 totals 14 residues. Between the trimmed V and J ends, which lost 6 bases and 2 bases, there was a span of 11 bases. Germline assignment: CDR1 MNHEY and CDR2 SMNVEV (reference sequence). CDR3 sequence: CASRPQGTGNTIYF. CDR3 nucleotide sequence: TGTGCCAGCAGACCACAGGGTACTGGAAACACCATATATTTT.

The chain uses TRBV28 and TRBJ1-4; D is perhaps TRBD1 (5 bases). From germline, CDR1 is MDHEN and CDR2 SYDVKM. Trimming pared 8 bases from V and 8 bases from J, leaving 9 bases between. The CDR3 is 11 residues long. The CDR3 coding sequence is TGTGCCAGCCAGCGGGACGAAAAACTGTTTTTT. This sequence encodes CASQRDEKLFF.

The sample holds a few counts of this clone. The rearrangement links TRBV7-2 to TRBJ2-7; possible D gene TRBD2, 6 bases. The V end was cut by 2 bases, the J end by 2 bases, with 10 bases between. The CDR3 contains 14 residues. Germline CDR1 reads SGHTA; CDR2 reads FQGNSA. CDR3 in amino acids: CASSLSGDTYEQYF. DNA for the CDR3: TGTGCCAGCAGCTTATCGGGGGATACCTACGAGCAGTACTTC.

This clone was counted a few times. The chain uses TRBV28 and TRBJ1-2; maybe TRBD1 (5 bases). The CDR3 length is 15 residues. Germline values: CDR1 MDHEN, CDR2 SYDVKM. V lost 6 bases and J 5 bases, leaving 19 bases between the germline ends. The CDR3 sequence is CASRRTGQGAYGYTF. CDR3 sequence (DNA): TGTGCCAGCAGAAGAACCGGACAAGGGGCTTATGGCTACACCTTC.

This clone has just a few counts. This chain uses TRBV4-3 with TRBJ1-2, with 8 bases fitting TRBD1. V lost 0 bases to trimming and J lost 5 bases; unmatched junction nucleotides: 5. The germline V gene encodes CDR1 LGHNA and CDR2 YSLEER. CDR3 length: 15 residues. CDR3 region: CASSQDIRGQYGYTF. Written as DNA, the CDR3 is TGCGCCAGCAGCCAAGACATCAGGGGGCAGTATGGCTACACCTTC.

The table lists this clone with a few counts. The rearrangement joins TRBV6-1 to TRBJ2-3; the match to TRBD2 covers 12 bases. This CDR3 region has 15 residues. Germline V CDR1 and CDR2: MNHNS, SASEGT. V trimming: 4 bases; J trimming: 4 bases; junction bases outside the gene matches: 3. The CDR3 DNA reads TGTGCCAGCAGTGGAACTAGCGGGGGGCCAGATACGCAGTATTTT. This translates into CASSGTSGGPDTQYF.